This T cell receptor (beta chain) appears in the sequencing data of a study of siplizumab effects on memory and regulatory T cells. Repertoires were generated with immunoSEQ multiplex PCR, while TCRdb's copy carries only in-frame clones and drops some. The sample lists about 56,000 clones; about 97% were seen once. The CDR3 totals 18 residues. V was pared by 0 bases and J by 0 bases, with 5 bases of the junction left unmatched. Germline V gene lookup returns CDR1 MGHRA and CDR2 YSYEKL. The sample taken for sequencing was naive CD8+ T cells sorted from blood. The TCR was taken from a human donor in good health. The rearrangement joins TRBV4-1 to TRBJ2-3, with 11 positions matching TRBD2. This chain's CDR3 is CASSQETSGSISTDTQYF. CDR3 sequence (DNA): TGCGCCAGCAGCCAAGAAACTAGCGGGAGTATAAGCACAGATACGCAGTATTTT.